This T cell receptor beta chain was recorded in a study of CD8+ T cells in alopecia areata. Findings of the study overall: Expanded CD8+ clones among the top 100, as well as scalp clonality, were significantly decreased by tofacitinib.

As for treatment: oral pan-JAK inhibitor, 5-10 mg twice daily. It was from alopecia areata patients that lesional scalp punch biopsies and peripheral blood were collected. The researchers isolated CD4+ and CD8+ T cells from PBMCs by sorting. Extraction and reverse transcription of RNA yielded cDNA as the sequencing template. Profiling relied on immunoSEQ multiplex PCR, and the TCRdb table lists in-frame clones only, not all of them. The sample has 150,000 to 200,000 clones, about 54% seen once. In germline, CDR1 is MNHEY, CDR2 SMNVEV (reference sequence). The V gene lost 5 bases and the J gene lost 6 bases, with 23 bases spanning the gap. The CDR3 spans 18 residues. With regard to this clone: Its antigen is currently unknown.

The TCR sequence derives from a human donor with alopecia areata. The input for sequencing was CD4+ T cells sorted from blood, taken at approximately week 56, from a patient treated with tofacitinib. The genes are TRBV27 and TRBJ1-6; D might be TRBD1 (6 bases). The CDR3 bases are TGTGCCAGCAGTCCGCCCGCACAGGGAGTTTGGGGTAATTCACCCCTCCACTTT. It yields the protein CASSPPAQGVWGNSPLHF.